What follows describes a single T cell receptor beta chain. TCRdb's copy holds only in-frame clones and misses some; the assay was immunoSEQ multiplex PCR. The sample has under 250,000 clones; 83% are singletons. CDR3 length: 16 amino acids. Germline V gene lookup returns CDR1 MNHNY and CDR2 SVGAGI (reference sequence). J was trimmed by 6 bases and V by 2 bases; bases with no gene match: 8. The sample comes from a study of blood T cell repertoires in COVID-19. Turning to the study itself: In each case, the material was cDNA or gDNA derived from T cells, B-cell-depleted T cells, or PBMCs.

The rearrangement links TRBV6-6 to TRBJ1-5, with 9 bases identical to TRBD1. The sequencing input was PBMCs or T cells enriched from blood (not recorded which). The TCR originated in a woman between 50 and 59 years old who had been exposed to COVID-19. CDR3: CASSYGTGPKGQPQHF. The CDR3 nucleotides read TGTGCCAGCAGTTACGGGACAGGGCCGAAGGGTCAGCCCCAGCATTTT.